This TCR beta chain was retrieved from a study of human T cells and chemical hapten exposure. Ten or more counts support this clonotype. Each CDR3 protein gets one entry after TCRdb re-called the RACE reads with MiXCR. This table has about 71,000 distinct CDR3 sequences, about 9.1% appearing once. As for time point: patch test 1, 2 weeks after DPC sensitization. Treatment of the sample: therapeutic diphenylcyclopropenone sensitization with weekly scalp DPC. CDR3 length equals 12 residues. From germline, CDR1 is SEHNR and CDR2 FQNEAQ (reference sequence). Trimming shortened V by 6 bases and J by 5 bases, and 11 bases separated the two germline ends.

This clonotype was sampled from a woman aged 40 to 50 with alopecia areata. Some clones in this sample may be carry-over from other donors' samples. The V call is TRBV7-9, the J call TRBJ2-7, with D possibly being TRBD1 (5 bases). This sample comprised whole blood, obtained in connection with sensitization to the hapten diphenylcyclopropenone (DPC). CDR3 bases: TGTGCCAGCAGTTCGGCAGGGAACGAGCAGTACTTC. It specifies CASSSAGNEQYF.